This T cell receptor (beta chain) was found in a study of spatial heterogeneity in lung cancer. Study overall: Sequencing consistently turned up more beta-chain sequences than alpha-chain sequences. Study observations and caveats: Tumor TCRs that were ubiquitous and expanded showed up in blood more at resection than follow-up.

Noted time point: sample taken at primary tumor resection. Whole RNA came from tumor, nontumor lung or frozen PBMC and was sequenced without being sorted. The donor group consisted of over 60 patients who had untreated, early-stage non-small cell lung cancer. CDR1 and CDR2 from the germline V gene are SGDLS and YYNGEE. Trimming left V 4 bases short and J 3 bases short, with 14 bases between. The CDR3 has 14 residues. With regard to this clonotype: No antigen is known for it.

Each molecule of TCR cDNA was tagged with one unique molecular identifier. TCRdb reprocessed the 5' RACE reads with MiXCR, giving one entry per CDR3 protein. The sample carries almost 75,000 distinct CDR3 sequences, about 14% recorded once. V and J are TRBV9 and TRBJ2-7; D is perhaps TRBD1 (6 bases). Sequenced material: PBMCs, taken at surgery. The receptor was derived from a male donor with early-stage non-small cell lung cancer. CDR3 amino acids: CASSIGTQNYEQYF. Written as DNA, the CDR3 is TGTGCCAGCAGCATCGGGACACAGAACTACGAGCAGTACTTC.